These 26 T cell receptor beta chains were sequenced from one sample in a study of blood T cell repertoires in COVID-19 (dated by TCRdb to the early 2020s). Library method: the immunoSEQ multiplex PCR assay. Not all clones reach the TCRdb copy of this immuneACCESS table, which keeps in-frame sequences only. Checked studies attribute under half of the gap to unresolved V genes and leave the rest unexplained. This sample lists some 31,000 clones; about 90% were detected once. Of the sample, roughly 9.5% falls within the top ten clones. The sequenced material came from peripheral blood. These receptors were collected from a human donor with active COVID-19. The donor label of this sample is uncertain.

The chain couples TRBV11-2 to TRBJ2-3; TRBD2 matches 9 bases. The CDR3 spans 16 residues. Germline CDR1 and CDR2: SGHAT and FQNNGV. Germline trimming cut 5 bases from V and 5 bases from J; bases unmatched to any gene: 11. CDR3 region: CASSQLAGRPLDTQYF. CDR3 nucleotide sequence: TGTGCCAGCAGCCAACTAGCGGGCCGACCTTTAGATACGCAGTATTTT.

The CDR3 DNA sequence: TGTGCCAGCAGCTTACTACCAGGGGTTCTACATGGCTACACCTTC. This encodes CASSLLPGVLHGYTF. The rearrangement uses TRBV7-3 and TRBJ1-2; D is perhaps TRBD1 (6 bases). The CDR3 has 15 residues. Trimming pared 2 bases from V and 6 bases from J, leaving 16 bases between. The germline gives CDR1 SGHTA, CDR2 FQGTGA.

This chain connects TRBV6-2 or TRBV6-3 to TRBJ2-1; TRBD1 matches 8 bases. CDR3 size: 16 residues. The V and J ends lost 4 bases and 2 bases, in that order; junction bases with no gene match: 7. CDR1 and CDR2 (germline): MNHEY, SVGEGT. The CDR3 nucleotides read TGTGCCAGCAGTTCATCCCGGGACAGGACCTACAATGAGCAGTTCTTC. It yields the protein CASSSSRDRTYNEQFF.

This chain joins TRBV10-3 and TRBJ1-3; no reliable D call. Per germline, CDR1 ENHRY and CDR2 SYGVKD. Trimming cost V 3 bases and J 0 bases, with 9 bases left between them. This CDR3 spans 15 amino acids. Here the CDR3 reads CAISEFEISGNTIYF. The CDR3 DNA follows: TGTGCCATCAGTGAATTTGAGATCTCTGGAAACACCATATATTTT.

The gene calls are TRBV18 and TRBJ2-7; D gene uncertain. CDR1 and CDR2 from the germline V gene are KGHSH and LQKENI. The V end lost 2 bases, the J end lost 0 bases, and 8 bases lay between the germline ends. This CDR3 is built from 14 residues. CDR3 protein: CASSPAPGSYEQYF. CDR3 nucleotide sequence: TGTGCCAGCTCACCAGCTCCGGGCTCCTACGAGCAGTACTTC.

V gene TRBV4-3 combines with J gene TRBJ2-3; D remains unclear. Trimming removed 2 bases at V and 4 bases at J, with 4 bases between. Germline CDR1 LGHNA, CDR2 YSLEER. The CDR3 sequence is 12 residues long. The CDR3 DNA follows: TGCGCCAGCAGCCAACCGTCAGATACGCAGTATTTT. Its translation: CASSQPSDTQYF.

The chain is built from TRBV7-2 and TRBJ2-3; maybe TRBD2 (6 bases). The CDR3 runs 17 residues. The V end was cut by 1 base, the J end by 0 bases, with 14 bases between. Germline CDR1 reads SGHTA; CDR2 reads FQGNSA. This CDR3 is CASSLVSAGSSTDTQYF. CDR3 nucleotides: TGTGCCAGCAGCTTAGTTAGCGCGGGATCTAGCACAGATACGCAGTATTTT.

This sequence joins TRBV7-8 and TRBJ1-5; unclear D gene. V shed 5 bases and J shed 0 bases, with 38 bases lying between them. Germline lookup yields CDR1 SGHVS and CDR2 FQNEAQ. The CDR3 length is 24 residues. CDR3 sequence reads: CASSPRASGPSTAWGSYSNQPQHF. Written as DNA, the CDR3 is TGTGCCAGCAGCCCCCGGGCAAGCGGGCCGTCCACAGCCTGGGGAAGTTATAGCAATCAGCCCCAGCATTTT.

The chain recombines TRBV30 with TRBJ2-3, with D unclear. This CDR3 is built from 11 residues. Germline loops: CDR1 GTSNPN, CDR2 SVGIG (reference sequence). Trimming took off 3 bases at V and 5 bases at J, with 6 bases between the two ends. Here the CDR3 reads CAWSYGDTQYF. The CDR3 DNA is TGTGCCTGGAGCTATGGAGATACGCAGTATTTT.

This clone was detected only once. V usage is TRBV14 and J usage is TRBJ2-5, with 8 positions matching TRBD1. Germline values: CDR1 SGHDN, CDR2 FVKESK. V gave up 0 bases and J gave up 10 bases; unmatched junction bases: 4. The CDR3 is 13 amino acids. CDR3 region: CASSQDRTGYQYF. Here the CDR3 DNA reads TGTGCCAGCAGCCAAGACCGGACAGGGTACCAGTACTTC.

This clone was seen only a few times. The chain employs TRBV14 and TRBJ2-7; 7 bases agree with TRBD1. Trimming at V came to 6 bases and at J to 6 bases, leaving 11 bases not matched to a gene. CDR1 and CDR2 from the germline V gene are SGHDN and FVKESK. The CDR3 is made up of 14 amino acids. Here the CDR3 DNA reads TGTGCCAGCAGACACAACACAGGGGTTTGCGAGCAGTACTTC. It yields the protein CASRHNTGVCEQYF.

The chain employs TRBV12-3 or TRBV12-4 and TRBJ1-6, with D uncertain. The CDR3 totals 12 residues. Trimming stripped 6 bases from V and 11 bases from J, with 11 bases between. The CDR3 nucleotides read TGTGCCAGCAGATCTGGCCAGGCACCCCTCCACTTT. Translation gives CASRSGQAPLHF.

This chain links TRBV27 with TRBJ2-3, with 12 bases aligning to TRBD2. The length of the CDR3 is 19 residues. In germline, CDR1 is MNHEY, CDR2 SMNVEV (reference sequence). V lost 4 bases and J lost 3; bases outside the gene matches: 14. In nucleotides, the CDR3 is TGTGCCAGCAGTTCCCTAGCGGGAGGGCCCTCAGGCGTTACAGATACGCAGTATTTT. Its protein product is CASSSLAGGPSGVTDTQYF.

This rearrangement joins TRBV10-3 to TRBJ2-2; TRBD1 aligns across 8 bases. Germline assignment: CDR1 ENHRY and CDR2 SYGVKD. Unmatched junction bases numbered 6, after V lost 7 bases and J lost 8 bases. The CDR3 has 13 amino acids. As DNA, the CDR3 is TGTGCCATCACCTGGACAGGGTCGGGGGAGCTGTTTTTT. It specifies CAITWTGSGELFF.

This chain uses TRBV10-3 with TRBJ2-3, with 10 bases lining up with TRBD2. Trimming removed 3 bases from V and 6 bases from J; junction bases left unmatched: 15. This CDR3 spans 18 amino acids. Germline CDR1 and CDR2: ENHRY and SYGVKD. In DNA, the CDR3 is TGTGCCATCAGTGACCCTAGCGGGGGCTCAAAAATCCGGGATACGCAGTATTTT. The encoded protein is CAISDPSGGSKIRDTQYF.

This rearrangement joins TRBV10-3 to TRBJ2-7, with TRBD1 matching over 7 bases. The J segment lost 3 bases and the V segment lost 0 bases, leaving 5 bases of the junction unmatched. The CDR3 has 15 residues. Per germline, CDR1 ENHRY and CDR2 SYGVKD. The CDR3 spells CAISESTGLGYEQYF. The DNA for the CDR3 is TGTGCCATCAGTGAGTCGACAGGGTTAGGCTACGAGCAGTACTTC.

This clone was recorded once. This chain joins TRBV6-5 and TRBJ2-5, with 10 nucleotides matching TRBD1. The CDR3 length is 14 residues. The V and J ends lost 5 bases and 7 bases, in that order; junction bases with no gene match: 7. CDR1 MNHEY and CDR2 SVGAGI come from the germline V gene. Here the CDR3 reads CASSNRDRGGTQYF. CDR3 coding DNA: TGTGCCAGCAGTAACCGGGACAGGGGAGGGACCCAGTACTTC.

J is TRBJ2-2 and V is TRBV18; D may be TRBD1 (6 bases). V was clipped by 3 bases and J by 9 bases, with 11 bases between them. Germline CDR1 and CDR2: KGHSH and LQKENI. The CDR3 contains 13 residues. The CDR3 coding sequence is TGTGCCAGCTCACCCGACAGGAACCGGGAGCTGTTTTTT. Translated, it gives CASSPDRNRELFF.

V is TRBV5-4 and J is TRBJ2-1, with 8 bases fitting TRBD2. From germline, CDR1 is SGHNT and CDR2 YYREEE (reference sequence). The junction had 5 bases not matched to a gene; V was cut back by 4 bases and J by 5 bases. This CDR3 has 14 amino acids. CDR3 protein: CASSPGTRDNEQFF. The CDR3, as DNA: TGTGCCAGCAGCCCCGGGACTAGAGACAATGAGCAGTTCTTC.

The rearrangement links TRBV6-1 to TRBJ1-2; TRBD1 matches 9 bases. The CDR3 is 14 residues long. J lost 5 bases, V lost 3 bases, and 4 bases had no gene match. In germline, CDR1 is MNHNS, CDR2 SASEGT. The CDR3 loop is CASSEGGQGYGYTF. The CDR3 nucleotides read TGTGCCAGCAGTGAGGGGGGACAGGGTTATGGCTACACCTTC.

The chain uses TRBV5-4 and TRBJ2-7; 8 nucleotides match TRBD2. The J segment lost 3 bases and the V segment lost 4 bases, leaving 9 bases of the junction unmatched. Per germline, CDR1 SGHNT and CDR2 YYREEE (reference sequence). This CDR3 has 15 residues. CDR3 sequence: CASSLGGGSNYEQYF. In DNA, the CDR3 is TGTGCCAGCAGCCTCGGGGGGGGTTCTAACTACGAGCAGTACTTC.

This rearrangement joins TRBV30 to TRBJ2-1; 8 bases agree with TRBD1. V shed 2 bases, J shed 8 bases, and the junction held 14 bases outside the gene matches. The CDR3 is made up of 16 amino acids. The V gene's germline CDR1 is GTSNPN and CDR2 SVGIG (reference sequence). CDR3 protein: CAWSSPRRDRIYEQFF. DNA for the CDR3: TGTGCCTGGAGTTCTCCAAGGCGGGACAGGATATATGAGCAGTTCTTC.

The V and J genes are TRBV18 and TRBJ2-7; 10 bases are shared with TRBD1. Germline CDR1 is KGHSH and CDR2 is LQKENI. The CDR3 loop spans 15 amino acids. The J segment lost 2 bases and the V segment lost 3 bases, leaving 4 bases of the junction unmatched. CDR3 sequence (DNA): TGTGCCAGCTCACCCGGGACAGGGGAGGCCTACGAGCAGTACTTC. This gives the protein CASSPGTGEAYEQYF.

V gene TRBV4-1 combines with J gene TRBJ2-7, with TRBD2 matching 11 bases. Trimming cost V 0 bases and J 5 bases; bases outside gene matches: 3. This CDR3 comprises 15 residues. The germline V gene has CDR1 MGHRA and CDR2 YSYEKL. CDR3 nucleotides: TGCGCCAGCAGCCAAGATCATAGCGGGAGGGACGAGCAGTACTTC. As protein: CASSQDHSGRDEQYF.

The V call is TRBV9, the J call TRBJ2-1, with 10 bases matching TRBD2. This CDR3 has 16 residues. Germline V gene lookup returns CDR1 SGDLS and CDR2 YYNGEE. Trimming at V came to 3 bases and at J to 4 bases, leaving 7 bases not matched to a gene. CDR3 in amino acids: CASSETSSGGYNEQFF. In nucleotides, the CDR3 is TGTGCCAGCAGCGAGACCTCTAGCGGGGGATACAATGAGCAGTTCTTC.

The chain links TRBV9 to TRBJ1-1; 9 positions agree with TRBD1. Germline V gene data show CDR1 as SGDLS and CDR2 as YYNGEE. The CDR3 covers 15 residues. The trim removed 0 bases at V and 4 bases at J, leaving 4 bases unmatched. CDR3 sequence: CASSVEGDRATEAFF. CDR3 DNA: TGTGCCAGCAGCGTAGAGGGGGACAGGGCCACTGAAGCTTTCTTT. The full variable domain, with the rest looked up from reference TRBV9 and TRBJ1-1, is DSGVTQTPKHLITATGQRVTLRCSPRSGDLSVYWYQQSLDQGLQFLIQYYNGEERAKGNILERFSAQQFPDLHSELNLSSLELGDSALYFCASSVEGDRATEAFFGQGTRLTVV.